These T cell receptor beta chains were read from a single sample in a study of CD8+CD57+ T cells in acquired aplastic anemia. TCRdb called the reads again in MiXCR, with one record for every CDR3 protein. The sample has roughly 150,000 distinct CDR3 sequences; roughly 45% are singletons. Sequencing was done on a sample of sorted CD4+, CD8+, or CD8+CD57+ T cells (not recorded which) from PBMCs. All receptors derive from a human donor in good health. The CDR3 runs from the conserved cysteine through the conserved F or W. Each record gives: D gene, clone size, CDR3 length, J gene, V gene, CDR3 protein, CDR3 DNA. The D gene is left open where the match is weak. Rows give clone size only sometimes, using once, few, many, or a class for an expanded clone.

- | few | 15 | TRBJ2-6 | TRBV18 | CASSPTQKGANVLTF | TGTGCCAGCTCACCCACTCAGAAGGGGGCCAACGTCCTGACTTTC
- | once | 16 | TRBJ2-1 | TRBV10-3 | CAISDAVPTGYNEQFF | TGTGCCATCAGTGATGCGGTCCCGACCGGGTACAATGAGCAGTTCTTC
- | - | 13 | TRBJ1-1 | TRBV20-1 | CSARDEGSSEAFF | TGCAGTGCTAGAGATGAGGGGAGCTCTGAAGCTTTCTTT
TRBD2 | many | 15 | TRBJ2-1 | TRBV20-1 | CSAMASGRAFSEQFF | TGCAGTGCTATGGCTAGCGGGAGGGCCTTTAGTGAGCAGTTCTTC
TRBD2 | many | 13 | TRBJ2-3 | TRBV20-1 | CSALGLAIDTQYF | TGCAGTGCGCTGGGACTAGCGATAGATACGCAGTATTTT
- | many | 14 | TRBJ2-3 | TRBV20-1 | CSAALADSTDTQYF | TGCAGTGCTGCCTTAGCGGACAGCACAGATACGCAGTATTTT
TRBD1 | - | 16 | TRBJ1-4 | TRBV6-2/TRBV6-3 | CASSYPPGQHNEKLFF | TGTGCCAGCAGTTACCCCCCGGGACAGCACAATGAAAAACTGTTTTTT
TRBD1 | - | 18 | TRBJ2-1 | TRBV6-7 | CASSYLRQGSFGSNEQFF | TGTGCCAGCAGTTACCTGAGACAGGGGTCGTTTGGGAGCAATGAGCAGTTCTTC
TRBD2 | many | 17 | TRBJ2-1 | TRBV24-1 | CATSDSRGGASFYEQFF | TGTGCCACCAGTGATTCCCGGGGAGGGGCATCCTTCTATGAGCAGTTCTTC
- | - | 14 | TRBJ2-3 | TRBV2 | CASSEQGTTDTQYF | TGTGCCAGCAGTGAACAGGGGACCACAGATACGCAGTATTTT
TRBD2 | many | 16 | TRBJ2-7 | TRBV10-2 | CASSDLLAGDAYEQYF | TGCGCCAGCAGTGACTTACTAGCGGGGGATGCCTACGAGCAGTACTTC
- | - | 15 | TRBJ2-7 | TRBV7-8 | CASSLRQASSYEQYF | TGTGCCAGCAGCTTAAGACAGGCAAGTTCCTACGAGCAGTACTTC
- | many | 13 | TRBJ1-5 | TRBV12-3/TRBV12-4 | CASSSRDLVPQHF | TGTGCCAGCAGTTCCCGGGACCTTGTCCCCCAGCATTTT
- | - | 16 | TRBJ1-4 | TRBV15 | CATTKRQTTTNEKLFF | TGTGCCACCACTAAGAGACAGACAACAACTAATGAAAAACTGTTCTTT
- | many | 13 | TRBJ2-7 | TRBV27 | CASSLSRAYEQYF | TGTGCCAGCAGTTTATCCAGGGCTTACGAGCAGTACTTC
- | many | 11 | TRBJ1-4 | TRBV29-1 | CSVEFGEKLFF | TGCAGCGTTGAGTTTGGCGAAAAACTGTTTTTT
- | - | 14 | TRBJ2-1 | TRBV9 | CASSRGSLGNEQFF | TGTGCCAGCAGCCGAGGGTCCTTAGGTAATGAGCAGTTCTTC
TRBD2 | many | 17 | TRBJ2-2 | TRBV11-2 | CASSSSRGGPNTGELFF | TGTGCCAGCAGCTCCTCACGCGGGGGGCCGAACACCGGGGAGCTGTTTTTT
- | - | 16 | TRBJ1-1 | TRBV20-1 | CSAISYPDGENTEAFF | TGCAGTGCTATTTCCTACCCGGACGGTGAGAACACTGAAGCTTTCTTT
TRBD1 | - | 15 | TRBJ2-7 | TRBV10-3 | CAISGPDRGRNEQYF | TGTGCCATCAGTGGGCCGGACAGGGGGCGGAACGAGCAGTACTTC
TRBD2 | few | 15 | TRBJ2-4 | TRBV7-2 | CASSLGPGGQNIQYF | TGTGCCAGCAGCTTGGGCCCGGGAGGCCAAAACATTCAGTACTTC
- | many | 14 | TRBJ1-1 | TRBV6-5 | CASSQGPMGRRAFF | TGTGCCAGCAGCCAAGGGCCCATGGGACGCAGAGCTTTCTTT
- | many | 15 | TRBJ2-3 | TRBV19 | CASSISRGVTDTQYF | TGTGCCAGTAGTATCTCCAGGGGTGTGACAGATACGCAGTATTTT
TRBD2 | - | 13 | TRBJ2-7 | TRBV10-3 | CAITSGDSYEQYF | TGTGCCATCACTAGCGGGGACTCCTACGAGCAGTACTTC
TRBD1 | - | 16 | TRBJ2-7 | TRBV10-1 | CASSIATGVKIYEQYF | TGTGCCAGCAGTATAGCAACAGGGGTAAAGATCTACGAGCAGTACTTC
TRBD2 | - | 16 | TRBJ2-5 | TRBV15 | CATSRSRTGGVKTQYF | TGTGCCACCAGCAGAAGTCGTACGGGGGGAGTAAAGACCCAGTACTTC